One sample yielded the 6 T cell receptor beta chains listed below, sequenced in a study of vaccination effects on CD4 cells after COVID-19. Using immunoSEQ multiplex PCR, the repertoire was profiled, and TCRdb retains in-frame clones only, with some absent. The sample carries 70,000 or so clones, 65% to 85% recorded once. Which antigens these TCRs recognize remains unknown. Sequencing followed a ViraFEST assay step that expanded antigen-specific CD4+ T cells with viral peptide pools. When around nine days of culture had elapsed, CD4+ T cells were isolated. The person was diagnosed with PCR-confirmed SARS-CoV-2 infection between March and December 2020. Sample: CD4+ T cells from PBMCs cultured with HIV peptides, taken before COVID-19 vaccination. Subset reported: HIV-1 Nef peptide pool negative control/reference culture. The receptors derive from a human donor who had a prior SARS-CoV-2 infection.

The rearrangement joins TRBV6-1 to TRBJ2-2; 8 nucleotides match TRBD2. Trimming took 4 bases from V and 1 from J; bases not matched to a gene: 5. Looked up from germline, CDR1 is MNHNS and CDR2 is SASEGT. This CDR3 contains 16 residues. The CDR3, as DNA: TGTGCCAGCAGTGGACCGGGACTAGAGAACACCGGGGAGCTGTTTTTT. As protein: CASSGPGLENTGELFF.

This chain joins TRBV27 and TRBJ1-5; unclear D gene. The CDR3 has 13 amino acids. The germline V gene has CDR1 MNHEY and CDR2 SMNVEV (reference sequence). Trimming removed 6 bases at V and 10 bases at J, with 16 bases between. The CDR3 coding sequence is TGTGCCAGCAGCCCCTCGTTAGGTAGTCCCCAGCATTTT. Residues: CASSPSLGSPQHF.

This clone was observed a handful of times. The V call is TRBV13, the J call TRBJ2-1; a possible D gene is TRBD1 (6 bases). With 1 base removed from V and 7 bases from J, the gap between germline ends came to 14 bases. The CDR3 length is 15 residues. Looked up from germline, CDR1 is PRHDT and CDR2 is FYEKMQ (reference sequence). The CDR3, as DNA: TGTGCCAGCAGCTTAGACAGGGTACTAGGGAATGAGCAGTTCTTC. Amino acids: CASSLDRVLGNEQFF.

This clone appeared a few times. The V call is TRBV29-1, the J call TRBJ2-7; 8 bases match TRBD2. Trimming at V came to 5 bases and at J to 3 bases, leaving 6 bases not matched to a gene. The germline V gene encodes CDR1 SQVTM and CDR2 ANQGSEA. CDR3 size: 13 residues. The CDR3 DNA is TGCAGCGTTTTGACTAGCGTAGGCTACGAGCAGTACTTC. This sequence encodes CSVLTSVGYEQYF.

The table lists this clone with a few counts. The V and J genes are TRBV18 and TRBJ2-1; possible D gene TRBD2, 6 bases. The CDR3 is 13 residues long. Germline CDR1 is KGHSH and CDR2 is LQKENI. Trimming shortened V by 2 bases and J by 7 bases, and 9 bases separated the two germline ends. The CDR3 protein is CASSPEEGNEQFF. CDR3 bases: TGTGCCAGCTCACCAGAGGAGGGGAATGAGCAGTTCTTC.

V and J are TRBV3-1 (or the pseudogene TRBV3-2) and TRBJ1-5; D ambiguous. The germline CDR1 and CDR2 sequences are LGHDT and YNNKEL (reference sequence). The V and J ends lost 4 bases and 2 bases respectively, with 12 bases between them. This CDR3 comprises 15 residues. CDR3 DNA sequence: TGTGCCAGCAGCCCCATTGGGCTTTGCAATCAGCCCCAGCATTTT. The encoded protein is CASSPIGLCNQPQHF.